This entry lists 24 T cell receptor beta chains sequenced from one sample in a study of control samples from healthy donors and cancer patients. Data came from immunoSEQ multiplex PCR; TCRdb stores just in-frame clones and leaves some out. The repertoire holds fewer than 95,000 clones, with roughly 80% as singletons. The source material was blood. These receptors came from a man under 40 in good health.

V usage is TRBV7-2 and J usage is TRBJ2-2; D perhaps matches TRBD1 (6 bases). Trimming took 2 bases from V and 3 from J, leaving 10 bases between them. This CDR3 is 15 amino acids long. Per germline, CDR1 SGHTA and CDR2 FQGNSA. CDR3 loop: CASSLSTGHTGELFF. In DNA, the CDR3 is TGTGCCAGCAGCTTATCTACAGGGCACACCGGGGAGCTGTTTTTT.

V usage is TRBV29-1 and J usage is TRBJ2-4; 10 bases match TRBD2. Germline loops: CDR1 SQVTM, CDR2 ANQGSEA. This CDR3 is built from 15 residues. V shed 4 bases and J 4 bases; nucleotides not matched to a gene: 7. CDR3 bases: TGCAGCGTTGGCGAGCGGGGGGGAATGAAAAACATTCAGTACTTC. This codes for CSVGERGGMKNIQYF.

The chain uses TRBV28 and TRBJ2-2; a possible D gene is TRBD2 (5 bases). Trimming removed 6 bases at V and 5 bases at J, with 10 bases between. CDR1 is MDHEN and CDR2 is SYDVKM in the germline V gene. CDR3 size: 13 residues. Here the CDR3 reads CASSLAATGELFF. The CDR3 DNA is TGTGCCAGCAGCCTAGCCGCGACCGGGGAGCTGTTTTTT.

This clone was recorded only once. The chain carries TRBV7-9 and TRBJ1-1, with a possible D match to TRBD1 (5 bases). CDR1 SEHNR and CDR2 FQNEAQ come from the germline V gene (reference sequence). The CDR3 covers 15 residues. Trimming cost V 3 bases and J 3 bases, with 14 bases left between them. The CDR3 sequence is CASSFHTWGDTEAFF. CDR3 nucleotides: TGTGCCAGCAGCTTCCACACGTGGGGGGACACTGAAGCTTTCTTT.

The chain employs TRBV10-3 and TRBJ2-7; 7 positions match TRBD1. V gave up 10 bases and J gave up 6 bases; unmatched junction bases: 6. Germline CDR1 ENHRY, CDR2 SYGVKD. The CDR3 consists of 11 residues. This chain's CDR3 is CATADRAEQYF. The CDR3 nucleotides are TGTGCCACCGCAGACAGGGCCGAGCAGTACTTC.

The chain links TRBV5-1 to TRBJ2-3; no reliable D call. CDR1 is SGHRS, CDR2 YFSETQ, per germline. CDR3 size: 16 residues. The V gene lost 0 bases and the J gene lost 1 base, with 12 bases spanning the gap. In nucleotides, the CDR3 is TGCGCCAGCAGCTTGGGTCGAGGAGTGGGCACAGATACGCAGTATTTT. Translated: CASSLGRGVGTDTQYF.

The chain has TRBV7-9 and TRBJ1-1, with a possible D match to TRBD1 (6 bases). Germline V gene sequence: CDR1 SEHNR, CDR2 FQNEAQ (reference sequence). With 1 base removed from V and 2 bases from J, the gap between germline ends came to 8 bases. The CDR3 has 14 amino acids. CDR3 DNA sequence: TGTGCCAGCAGCTTAGACAGGGTAAACACTGAAGCTTTCTTT. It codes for CASSLDRVNTEAFF.

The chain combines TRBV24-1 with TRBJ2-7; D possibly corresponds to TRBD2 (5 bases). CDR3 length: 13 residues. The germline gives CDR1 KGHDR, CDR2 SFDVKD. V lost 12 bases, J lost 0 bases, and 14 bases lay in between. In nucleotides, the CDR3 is TGTGCCCCTCGGTCGGGAATCTCCTACGAGCAGTACTTC. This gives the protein CAPRSGISYEQYF.

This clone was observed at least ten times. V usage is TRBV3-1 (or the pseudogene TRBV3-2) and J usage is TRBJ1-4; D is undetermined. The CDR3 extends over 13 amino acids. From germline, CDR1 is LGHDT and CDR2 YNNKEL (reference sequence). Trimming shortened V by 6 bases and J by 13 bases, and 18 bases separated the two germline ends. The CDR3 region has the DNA TGTGCCAGCAGGGACGGACTCTATGATAGACTGTTTTTT. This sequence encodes CASRDGLYDRLFF.

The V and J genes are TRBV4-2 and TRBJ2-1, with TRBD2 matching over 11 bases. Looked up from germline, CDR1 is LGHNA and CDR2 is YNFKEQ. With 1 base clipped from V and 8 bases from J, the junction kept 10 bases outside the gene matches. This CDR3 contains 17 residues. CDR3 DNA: TGTGCCAGCAGCCAAGTTTTAGCGGGGGGGGTTGGCGATGAGCAGTTCTTC. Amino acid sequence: CASSQVLAGGVGDEQFF.

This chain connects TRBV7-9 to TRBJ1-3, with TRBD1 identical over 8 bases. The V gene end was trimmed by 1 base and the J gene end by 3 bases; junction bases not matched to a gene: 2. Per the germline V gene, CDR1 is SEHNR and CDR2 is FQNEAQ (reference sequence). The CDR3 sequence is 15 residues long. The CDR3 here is CASSLEGTGGNTIYF. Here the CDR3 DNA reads TGTGCCAGCAGCTTAGAAGGGACAGGTGGAAACACCATATATTTT.

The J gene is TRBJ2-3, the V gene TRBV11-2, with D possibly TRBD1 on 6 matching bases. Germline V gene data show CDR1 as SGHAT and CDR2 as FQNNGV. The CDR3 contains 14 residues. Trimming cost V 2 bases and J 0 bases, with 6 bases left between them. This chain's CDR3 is CASSLRGSTDTQYF. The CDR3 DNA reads TGTGCCAGCAGCTTAAGGGGGAGCACAGATACGCAGTATTTT.

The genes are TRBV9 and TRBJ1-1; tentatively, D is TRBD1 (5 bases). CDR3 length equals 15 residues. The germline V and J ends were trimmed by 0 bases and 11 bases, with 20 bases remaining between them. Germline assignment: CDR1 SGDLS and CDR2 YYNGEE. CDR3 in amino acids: CASSVEGEIGRAAFF. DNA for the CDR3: TGTGCCAGCAGCGTAGAAGGGGAAATAGGCAGAGCGGCTTTCTTT.

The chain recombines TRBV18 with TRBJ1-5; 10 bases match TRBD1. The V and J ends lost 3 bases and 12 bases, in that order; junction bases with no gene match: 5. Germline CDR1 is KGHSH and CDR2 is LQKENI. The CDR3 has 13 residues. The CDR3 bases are TGTGCCAGCTCACCGATGGGACAGGGGATCCAGCATTTT. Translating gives CASSPMGQGIQHF.

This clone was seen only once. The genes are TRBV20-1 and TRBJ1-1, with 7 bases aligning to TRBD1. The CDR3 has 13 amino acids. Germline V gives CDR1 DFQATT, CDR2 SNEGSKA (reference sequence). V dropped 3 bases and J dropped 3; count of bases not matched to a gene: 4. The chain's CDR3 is CSASGTEYTEAFF. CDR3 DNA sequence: TGCAGTGCTAGTGGGACAGAGTACACTGAAGCTTTCTTT.

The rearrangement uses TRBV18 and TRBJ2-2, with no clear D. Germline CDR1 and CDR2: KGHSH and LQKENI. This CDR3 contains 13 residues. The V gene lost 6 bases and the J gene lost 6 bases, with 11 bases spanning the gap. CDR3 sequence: CASSRLGPGELFF. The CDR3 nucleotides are TGTGCCAGCTCGCGATTAGGCCCCGGGGAGCTGTTTTTT. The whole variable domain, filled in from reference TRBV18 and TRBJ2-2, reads NAGVMQNPRHLVRRRGQEARLRCSPMKGHSHVYWYRQLPEEGLKFMVYLQKENIIDESGMPKERFSAEFPKEGPSILRIQQVVRGDSAAYFCASSRLGPGELFFGEGSRLTVL.

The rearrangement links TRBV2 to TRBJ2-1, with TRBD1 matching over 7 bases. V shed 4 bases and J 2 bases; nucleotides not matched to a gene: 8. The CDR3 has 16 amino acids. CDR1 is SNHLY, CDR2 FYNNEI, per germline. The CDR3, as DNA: TGTGCCAGCAGTGTGCGCTCGAGGGGGCCCTACAATGAGCAGTTCTTC. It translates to CASSVRSRGPYNEQFF.

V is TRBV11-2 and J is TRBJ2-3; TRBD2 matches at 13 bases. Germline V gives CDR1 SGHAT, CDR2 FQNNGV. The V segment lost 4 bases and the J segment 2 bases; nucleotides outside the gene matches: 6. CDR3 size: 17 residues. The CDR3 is CASSWGLAGILTDTQYF. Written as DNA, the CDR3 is TGTGCCAGCAGCTGGGGACTAGCGGGGATCCTCACAGATACGCAGTATTTT.

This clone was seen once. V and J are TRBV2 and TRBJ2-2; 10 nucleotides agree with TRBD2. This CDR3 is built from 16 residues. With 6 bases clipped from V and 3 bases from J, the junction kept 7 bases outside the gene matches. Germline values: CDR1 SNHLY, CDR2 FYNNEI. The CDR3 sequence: CASSPSSGGYTGELFF. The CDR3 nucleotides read TGTGCCAGCAGCCCCTCTAGCGGGGGTTACACCGGGGAGCTGTTTTTT. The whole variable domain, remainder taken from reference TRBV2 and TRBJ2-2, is EPEVTQTPSHQVTQMGQEVILRCVPISNHLYFYWYRQILGQKVEFLVSFYNNEISEKSEIFDDQFSVERPDGSNFTLKIRSTKLEDSAMYFCASSPSSGGYTGELFFGEGSRLTVL.

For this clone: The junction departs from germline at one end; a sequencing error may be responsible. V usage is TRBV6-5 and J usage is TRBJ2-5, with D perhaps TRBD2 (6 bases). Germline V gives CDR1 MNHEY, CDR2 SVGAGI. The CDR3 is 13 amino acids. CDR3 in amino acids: CASSHSRGETQYF. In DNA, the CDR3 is TGTGCCAGCAGTCACTCACGGGGGGAGACCCAGTACTTC.

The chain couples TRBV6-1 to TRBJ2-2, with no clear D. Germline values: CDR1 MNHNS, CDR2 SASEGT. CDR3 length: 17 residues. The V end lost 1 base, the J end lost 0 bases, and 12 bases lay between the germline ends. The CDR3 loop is CASSEERQFANTGELFF. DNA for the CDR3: TGTGCCAGCAGTGAAGAACGGCAGTTCGCGAACACCGGGGAGCTGTTTTTT.

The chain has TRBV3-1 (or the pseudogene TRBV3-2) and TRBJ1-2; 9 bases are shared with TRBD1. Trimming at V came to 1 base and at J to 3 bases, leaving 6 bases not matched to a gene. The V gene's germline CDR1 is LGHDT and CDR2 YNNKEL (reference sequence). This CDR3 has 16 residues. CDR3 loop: CASSQAGTGYDYGYTF. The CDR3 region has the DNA TGTGCCAGCAGCCAAGCCGGGACAGGGTATGACTATGGCTACACCTTC.

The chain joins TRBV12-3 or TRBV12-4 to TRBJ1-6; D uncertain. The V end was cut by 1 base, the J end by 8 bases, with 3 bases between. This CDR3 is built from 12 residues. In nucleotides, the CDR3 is TGTGCCAGCAGTTTAGGACATTCACCCCTCCACTTT. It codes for CASSLGHSPLHF.

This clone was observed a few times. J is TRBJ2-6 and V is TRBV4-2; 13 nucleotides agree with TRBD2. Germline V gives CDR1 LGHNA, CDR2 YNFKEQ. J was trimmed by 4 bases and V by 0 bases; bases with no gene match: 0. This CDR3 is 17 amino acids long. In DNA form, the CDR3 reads TGTGCCAGCAGCCAAGAGACTAGCGGGGGGGGGGCCAACGTCCTGACTTTC. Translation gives CASSQETSGGGANVLTF.